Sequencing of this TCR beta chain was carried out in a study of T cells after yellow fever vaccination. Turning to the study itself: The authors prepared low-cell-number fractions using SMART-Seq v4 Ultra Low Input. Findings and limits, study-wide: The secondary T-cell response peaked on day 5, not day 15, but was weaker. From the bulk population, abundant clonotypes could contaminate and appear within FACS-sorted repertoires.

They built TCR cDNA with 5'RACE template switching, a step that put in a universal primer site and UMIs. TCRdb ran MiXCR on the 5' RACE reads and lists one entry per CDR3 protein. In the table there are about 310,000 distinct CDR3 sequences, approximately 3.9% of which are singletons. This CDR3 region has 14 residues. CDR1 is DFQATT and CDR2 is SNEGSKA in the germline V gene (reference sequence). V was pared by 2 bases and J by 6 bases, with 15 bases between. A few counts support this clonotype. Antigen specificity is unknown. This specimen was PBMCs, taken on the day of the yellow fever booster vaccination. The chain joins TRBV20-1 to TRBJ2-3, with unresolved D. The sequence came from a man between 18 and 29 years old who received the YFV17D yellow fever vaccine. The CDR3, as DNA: TGCAGTGCTAGACCGAGTAAACAACCGGATACGCAGTATTTT. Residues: CSARPSKQPDTQYF.